This T cell receptor beta chain was retrieved from a study of blood T cell repertoires in COVID-19. Across the study: The study drew acute and convalescent COVID-19 samples from the United States, Italy and Spain. Nucleic acid was either cDNA or gDNA, and it came from T cells, B-cell-depleted T cells, or PBMCs.

Per the original methods: Scientists estimated how many nucleated cells there were by amplifying reference gene primers. The protocol was immunoSEQ multiplex PCR, while the TCRdb copy is restricted to in-frame clones and leaves out a portion. The DNA gave D and trimming, while V, J and clone size come from that table. The sample consists of 15,000 to 20,000 clones, roughly nine tenths of them appearing once. V lost 2 bases and J lost 4; bases outside the gene matches: 4. CDR3 length: 15 amino acids. Germline V gives CDR1 SGHKS, CDR2 YYEKEE (reference sequence). This chain links TRBV5-5 with TRBJ1-4; 8 nucleotides agree with TRBD1. Sequencing was carried out using peripheral blood. The sequence derives from a human donor in a cohort sampled during active COVID-19. CDR3 sequence reads: CASSFRTGSNEKLFF. CDR3 nucleotides: TGTGCCAGCAGCTTCCGGACAGGGAGTAATGAAAAACTGTTTTTT.